The present T cell receptor (beta chain) was sequenced within a study of identical twins. As to this clonotype: Its specificity is unknown.

General study findings and limits: Out-of-frame TCR alpha sharing observed in monozygotic twins exceeded model estimates.

TCRdb independently ran MiXCR on the 5' RACE reads; one entry per CDR3 protein. Among some 440,000 distinct CDR3 sequences listed, more than 20% were seen once. Germline V CDR1 and CDR2: DFQATT, SNEGSKA (reference sequence). Trimming cost V 0 bases and J 0 bases, with 18 bases left between them. This CDR3 contains 18 residues. The sample was also reused in another study, on T cells expressing NK-cell markers.

The TCR originated in a young woman in good health. Sequencing input: CD4+ T cells sorted from blood. This rearrangement joins TRBV20-1 to TRBJ2-4, with TRBD1 as a possible D gene (6 bases). CDR3 sequence reads: CSARDFGRGLLAKNIQYF. CDR3 coding DNA: TGCAGTGCTAGAGATTTTGGCAGGGGCTTACTAGCCAAAAACATTCAGTACTTC.